These 16 T cell receptor beta chains share one sample of origin, sequenced in a study of control samples from healthy donors and cancer patients. The data were produced by immunoSEQ multiplex PCR, yet TCRdb's version contains in-frame clones alone and is incomplete. The table lists some 150,000 clones, 91% of them singletons, with approximately 1.6% in the top ten. The sequenced material came from blood. The origin of the receptors is a woman aged 25-40 years in good health.

The chain combines TRBV7-2 with TRBJ1-1; the D gene is possibly TRBD1 (5 bases). The CDR3 totals 13 residues. Germline-derived CDR1 and CDR2 are SGHTA and FQGNSA. Trimming took off 3 bases at V and 5 bases at J, with 10 bases between the two ends. This CDR3 is CASSFGGRTEAFF. CDR3 nucleotide sequence: TGTGCCAGCAGCTTCGGGGGGAGAACTGAAGCTTTCTTT.

In the case of this clone: The identical CDR3 is also encoded by other nucleotide sequences in the sample. V gene TRBV18 combines with J gene TRBJ1-1; 9 nucleotides match TRBD1. The CDR3 contains 15 residues. Per germline, CDR1 KGHSH and CDR2 LQKENI. The trim removed 3 bases at V and 2 bases at J, leaving 4 bases unmatched. The DNA of the CDR3 is TGTGCCAGCTCACCTAGACAGGGGGGAAACACTGAAGCTTTCTTT. As protein: CASSPRQGGNTEAFF.

The J gene is TRBJ1-3, the V gene TRBV13; D is possibly TRBD1 (5 bases). Germline CDR1 and CDR2: PRHDT and FYEKMQ (reference sequence). Trimming left V 5 bases short and J 4 bases short, with 9 bases between. The CDR3 runs to 13 residues. CDR3 sequence: CASSRTLGNTIYF. The DNA for the CDR3 is TGTGCCAGCAGCCGGACACTCGGAAACACCATATATTTT. The whole variable domain, remainder taken from reference TRBV13 and TRBJ1-3, is AAGVIQSPRHLIKEKRETATLKCYPIPRHDTVYWYQQGPGQDPQFLISFYEKMQSDKGSIPDRFSAQQFSDYHSELNMSSLELGDSALYFCASSRTLGNTIYFGEGSWLTVV.

V and J are TRBV4-1 and TRBJ1-5; D might be TRBD1 (5 bases). Trimming left V 0 bases short and J 6 bases short, with 9 bases between. CDR1 and CDR2 (germline): MGHRA, YSYEKL. CDR3 size: 14 residues. Here the CDR3 DNA reads TGCGCCAGCAGCCAAGATTGGGGGGGTCAGCCCCAGCATTTT. Its translation is CASSQDWGGQPQHF.

This clone was counted only a few times. The chain combines TRBV29-1 with TRBJ1-3; 7 nucleotides line up with TRBD1. CDR1 SQVTM and CDR2 ANQGSEA come from the germline V gene. This CDR3 spans 13 amino acids. Trimming at V came to 7 bases and at J to 3 bases, leaving 6 bases not matched to a gene. CDR3 amino acids: CSATTGFGNTIYF. The CDR3 nucleotides read TGCAGCGCCACGACAGGGTTTGGAAACACCATATATTTT.

The count of this clone is one. V usage is TRBV18 and J usage is TRBJ2-7, with 7 bases that match TRBD1. CDR1 is KGHSH and CDR2 is LQKENI in the germline V gene. This CDR3 spans 15 amino acids. The J segment lost 1 base and the V segment lost 1 base, leaving 4 bases of the junction unmatched. The CDR3 region has the DNA TGTGCCAGCTCACCACGTGGCAGGGGGTCCTACGAGCAGTACTTC. Residues: CASSPRGRGSYEQYF.

The chain has TRBV7-2 and TRBJ1-1; 10 nucleotides match TRBD1. CDR1 is SGHTA and CDR2 is FQGNSA in the germline V gene. Trimming took 4 bases from V and 1 from J; bases not matched to a gene: 9. The CDR3 covers 17 residues. The DNA of the CDR3 is TGTGCCAGCAGCTCCAGACAGGGGGCGCGGACGAACACTGAAGCTTTCTTT. This encodes CASSSRQGARTNTEAFF.

The rearrangement uses TRBV7-2 and TRBJ2-2; TRBD2 matches 10 bases. CDR1 is SGHTA, CDR2 FQGNSA, per germline. The V and J ends lost 5 bases and 6 bases, in that order; junction bases with no gene match: 12. This CDR3 region has 17 residues. CDR3 sequence (DNA): TGTGCCAGCAGCCGGACTAGCGGAGGAGGGACACCCGGGGAGCTGTTTTTT. This translates into CASSRTSGGGTPGELFF.

The genes are TRBV28 and TRBJ1-1; D perhaps matches TRBD1 (6 bases). The CDR3 is 13 amino acids. Trimming cost V 6 bases and J 1 base, with 9 bases left between them. Germline V gene lookup returns CDR1 MDHEN and CDR2 SYDVKM. In DNA form, the CDR3 reads TGTGCCAGCAGGCCACAGGGGAACACTGAAGCTTTCTTT. Translation gives CASRPQGNTEAFF.

The chain couples TRBV19 to TRBJ2-7; D uncertain. The CDR3 is 15 amino acids. Germline values: CDR1 LNHDA, CDR2 SQIVND (reference sequence). The ends were cut back, 1 base at V and 0 bases at J, with 10 bases in the middle. CDR3 amino acids: CASSIGGLNSYEQYF. The CDR3 bases are TGTGCCAGTAGTATAGGAGGTTTAAACTCCTACGAGCAGTACTTC.

This sequence joins TRBV11-2 and TRBJ2-1, with D tentatively TRBD1 (6 bases). V was shortened by 5 bases and J by 7 bases, with 9 bases between the two germline ends. The CDR3 loop spans 12 amino acids. Germline loops: CDR1 SGHAT, CDR2 FQNNGV. CDR3 in amino acids: CASSQGTNEQFF. The CDR3 nucleotides read TGTGCCAGCAGCCAAGGGACAAATGAGCAGTTCTTC.

CDR3 protein: CASSPDRSNNEQFF. The CDR3 coding sequence is TGTGCCAGCTCTCCCGACAGATCTAACAATGAGCAGTTCTTC. The chain joins TRBV18 to TRBJ2-1; D is perhaps TRBD1 (5 bases). Germline CDR1 is KGHSH and CDR2 is LQKENI. The CDR3 is made up of 14 amino acids. With 6 bases removed from V and 5 bases from J, the gap between germline ends came to 14 bases.

V and J are TRBV11-2 and TRBJ1-4; 11 bases map to TRBD1. V was clipped by 2 bases and J by 5 bases; unmatched bases: 1. The germline V gene has CDR1 SGHAT and CDR2 FQNNGV. The CDR3 runs to 15 residues. The CDR3 sequence: CASSLWTGGNEKLFF. CDR3 in DNA: TGTGCCAGCAGCTTATGGACAGGGGGCAATGAAAAACTGTTTTTT.

The V call is TRBV3-1 (or the pseudogene TRBV3-2), the J call TRBJ1-2; unclear D gene. Germline V CDR1 and CDR2: LGHDT, YNNKEL (reference sequence). This CDR3 region has 15 residues. V was cut by 1 base and J by 0 bases, with 9 bases left in between. The CDR3 nucleotides read TGTGCCAGCAGCCAAGGTGGGATTACTAACTATGGCTACACCTTC. Its translation: CASSQGGITNYGYTF.

V is TRBV25-1 and J is TRBJ2-1, with TRBD2 matching 10 bases. The CDR3 has 15 amino acids. Germline CDR1 and CDR2: MGHDK and SYGVNS. J was trimmed by 10 bases and V by 7 bases; bases with no gene match: 13. The CDR3 loop reads CASTPRTSGGYEQFF. The CDR3 DNA sequence: TGTGCCAGCACGCCCCGGACTAGCGGAGGCTACGAGCAGTTCTTC.

The CDR3 reads CSGRDLARAEAFF. CDR3 nucleotide sequence: TGCAGCGGCCGGGACCTCGCTCGGGCTGAAGCTTTCTTT. This chain uses TRBV29-1 with TRBJ1-1; possibly TRBD1 for D (5 bases). Germline CDR1 and CDR2: SQVTM and ANQGSEA. This CDR3 has 13 residues. Trimming took 7 bases from V and 6 from J, leaving 18 bases between them.